This T cell receptor beta chain was recovered during a study of CXCR3-negative and CXCR3-positive naive CD8 T cells. CD45RO-CCR7+CD27+CD95- defined naive CD8+ T cells. Comments on this clonotype: The antigen is undetermined.

5' RACE that incorporated UMI labels was used to prepare the TRB cDNA libraries. Each CDR3 protein gets one entry in TCRdb, which reprocessed the 5' RACE reads and gives no DNA. The sample's table shows some 64,000 distinct CDR3 sequences. Overall study findings and caveats: Naive subsets were similarly diverse, while memory CD8+ repertoires were much less diverse. Hydrophobicity of TRB CDR3s was greater in CXCR3-positive naive cells than in CXCR3-negative naive cells. TRBV-TRBJ usage was alike in naive CXCR3-negative and CXCR3-positive cells but differed in memory cells.

This clonotype originated in a human donor in good health. Some clones in this sample may be carry-over from other donors' samples. What was sequenced was naive CXCR3+ CD8+ T cells from blood. Noted subset: CD45RO-CCR7+CD27+CD95- naive CD8+ T cells expressing CXCR3 (TNR3+).

The CDR3 spells CASRQENYGYTF. The J gene is TRBJ1-2, the V gene TRBV12-3 or TRBV12-4; the TCRdb D gene call, TRBD1, has no DNA to confirm it. The CDR3 length is 12 residues.